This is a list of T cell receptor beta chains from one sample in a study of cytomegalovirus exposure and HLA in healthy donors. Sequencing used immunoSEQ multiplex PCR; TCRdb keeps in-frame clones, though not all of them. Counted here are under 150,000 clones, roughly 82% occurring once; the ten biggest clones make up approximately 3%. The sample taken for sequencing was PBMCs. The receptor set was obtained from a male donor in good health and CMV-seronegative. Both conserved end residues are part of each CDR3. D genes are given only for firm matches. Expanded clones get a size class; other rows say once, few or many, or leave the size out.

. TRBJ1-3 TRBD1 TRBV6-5 CASSRQGSSGNTIYF TGTGCCAGCAGTCGACAGGGCTCCTCTGGAAACACCATATATTTT
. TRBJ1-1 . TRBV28 CASSYLDSLNTEAFF TGTGCCAGCAGCTATTTGGACAGTTTGAACACTGAAGCTTTCTTT
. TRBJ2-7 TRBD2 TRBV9 CASSVGVGGTYEQYF TGTGCCAGCAGCGTAGGGGTGGGAGGGACCTACGAGCAGTACTTC
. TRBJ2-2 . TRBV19 CASSIVSGGSGELFF TGTGCCAGTAGTATAGTTTCTGGGGGCTCCGGGGAGCTGTTTTTT
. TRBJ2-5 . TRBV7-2 CASSLVVAGARETQYF TGTGCCAGCAGCTTAGTGGTGGCGGGGGCTCGGGAGACCCAGTACTTC
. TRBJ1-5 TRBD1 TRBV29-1 CSVGGTGGNQPQHF TGCAGCGTTGGGGGGACAGGGGGCAATCAGCCCCAGCATTTT
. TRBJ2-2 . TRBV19 CASSIGLNTGELFF TGTGCCAGTAGTATAGGTCTGAACACCGGGGAGCTGTTTTTT
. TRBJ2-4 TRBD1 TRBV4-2 CASSPGQSRAKNIQYF TGTGCCAGCAGCCCGGGACAGTCAAGGGCCAAAAACATTCAGTACTTC
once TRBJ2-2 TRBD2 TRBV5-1 CASSFWTSGGSGELFF TGCGCCAGCAGCTTTTGGACTAGCGGGGGAAGCGGGGAGCTGTTTTTT
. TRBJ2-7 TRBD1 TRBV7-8 CASSLWDRGVEQYF TGTGCCAGCAGCCTCTGGGACAGGGGGGTCGAGCAGTACTTC
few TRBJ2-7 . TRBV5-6 CASSLLQHTYEQYF TGTGCCAGCAGCTTGTTACAGCATACCTACGAGCAGTACTTC
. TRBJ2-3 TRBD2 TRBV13 CASSHTSGSTDTQYF TGTGCCAGCAGCCATACTAGCGGGAGCACAGATACGCAGTATTTT
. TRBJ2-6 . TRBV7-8 CASSLMGGFFSEANVLTF TGTGCCAGCAGCTTAATGGGGGGATTCTTCTCTGAGGCCAACGTCCTGACTTTC
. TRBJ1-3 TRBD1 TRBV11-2 CASSWTGTGNTIYF TGTGCCAGCAGCTGGACAGGGACTGGAAACACCATATATTTT
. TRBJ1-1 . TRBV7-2 CASSLESGMSTEAFF TGTGCCAGCAGCTTAGAGTCAGGAATGAGCACTGAAGCTTTCTTT
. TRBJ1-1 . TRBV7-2 CASSLGESTEAFF TGTGCCAGCAGCTTAGGTGAGAGCACTGAAGCTTTCTTT
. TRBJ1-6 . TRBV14 CASSQDVAGLYNSPLHF TGTGCCAGCAGCCAAGATGTGGCAGGGCTCTATAATTCACCCCTCCACTTT
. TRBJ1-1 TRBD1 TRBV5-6 CASSMTTGVIRGNTEAFF TGTGCCAGCAGCATGACGACAGGGGTGATCCGGGGGAACACTGAAGCTTTCTTT
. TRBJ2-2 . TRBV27 CASRPVNSGELFF TGTGCCAGCAGACCTGTGAACTCCGGGGAGCTGTTTTTT
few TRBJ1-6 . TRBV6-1 CASSDRGVNSPLHF TGTGCCAGCAGTGACCGGGGGGTTAATTCACCCCTCCACTTT